This T cell receptor (beta chain) was recovered during a study of vaccination and CD4 T cells after COVID-19. Study details: At a median 72 days (range 14 to 241) after dose two, post-vaccine samples were obtained. Overall study findings and caveats: Only after vaccination were a median about 87% of convalescents' reactive clones seen.

This clonotype was counted only a few times. Its target is not known. Oncomine TCR Beta short-read sequencing was applied to DNA from cultured CD4+ T cells. Genomic DNA from cultured CD4+ T cells was extracted. TCRdb re-called the PCR reads through MiXCR, storing one row per CDR3 protein. The data contain about 17,000 distinct CDR3 sequences, roughly two fifths of them seen just once; the ten biggest clones take up 9.5% to 15%. CDR1 and CDR2 from the germline V gene are MDHEN and SYDVKM. The CDR3 sequence is 12 residues long. V was clipped by 6 bases and J by 0 bases, with 4 bases between them. Regarding treatment: approximately 9-day PBMC culture with coronavirus spike peptide pools or control peptides (ViraFEST assay). Every well contained two million PBMCs, which were grown with 9.5 to 10 IU/ml IL-2 and 9 to 10 ug/ml peptide pools.

This sequence was found in a human donor who had recovered from COVID-19. The sequenced sample consisted of CD4+ T cells from blood, cultured in vitro. The chain couples TRBV28 to TRBJ2-3; D gene ambiguous. The DNA for the CDR3 is TGTGCCAGCAGCATAAGCACAGATACGCAGTATTTT. Its translation is CASSISTDTQYF.